Listed here is a single T cell receptor (beta chain). Its antigen is currently unknown. V was pared by 3 bases and J by 4 bases, with 4 bases of the junction left unmatched. Germline V gene sequence: CDR1 SGHTA, CDR2 FQGTGA. This CDR3 region has 15 residues. These data come from a study of vaccination effects on CD4 cells after COVID-19. Study background: Sample provision by two convalescent patients occurred 16 days and one week before vaccination.

After expansion with viral peptide pools in the ViraFEST assay, antigen-specific CD4+ T cells were sequenced. Investigators separated out CD4+ T cells once around 11 days of culture had passed. Sometime from March through December 2020, the person acquired a SARS-CoV-2 infection that PCR confirmed. Only in-frame clones appear in the TCRdb table, and some are missing; sequencing was by immunoSEQ multiplex PCR. The table records around 28,000 clones, about 77% of them present only once. Notes on the study in general: Few convalescent patients were studied, and early post-infection samples were lacking.

V and J are TRBV7-3 and TRBJ2-1; TRBD1 matches at 9 bases. Sequences were derived from CD4+ T cells from PBMCs cultured with HCoV-NL63 spike peptides, sampled before COVID-19 vaccination. This receptor was identified in a human donor who had a prior SARS-CoV-2 infection. CDR3 sequence reads: CASSLDRGNYNEQFF. The CDR3 nucleotides are TGTGCCAGCAGCTTGGACAGGGGTAATTACAATGAGCAGTTCTTC.